The rows below give T cell receptor beta chains drawn from one sample of a study of CD8 T cells in ankylosing spondylitis. TCRdb fed the 5' RACE reads into MiXCR, producing one record per CDR3 protein. This repertoire shows fewer than 650,000 distinct CDR3 sequences, roughly 13% found once; its top ten account for around 7%. Sequencing input: blood, either unsorted or a sorted T cell fraction (not recorded which). These receptors all stem from a male donor with ankylosing spondylitis. Each CDR3 is given with its conserved first and last residue. Each record gives: D gene, clone size, J gene, V gene, CDR3 protein, CDR3 DNA. D genes are given only for firm matches. Clone size appears in some rows only: once, few, many, or a class for an expanded clone.

. | . | TRBJ2-1 | TRBV11-3 | CASSLEGRTTIYNEQFF | TGTGCCAGCAGCTTAGAGGGTAGAACGACGATATACAATGAGCAGTTCTTC
. | few | TRBJ2-4 | TRBV12-3/TRBV12-4 | CASGPAGLAKNIQYF | TGTGCCAGCGGTCCCGCGGGACTAGCCAAAAACATTCAGTACTTC
. | few | TRBJ1-3 | TRBV6-5 | CASSYGQVGASGNTIYF | TGTGCCAGCAGTTACGGGCAGGTGGGGGCCTCTGGAAACACCATATATTTT
TRBD2 | few | TRBJ2-1 | TRBV20-1 | CSARVASGISYNEQFF | TGCAGTGCTAGAGTGGCTAGCGGTATCTCCTACAATGAGCAGTTCTTC
. | few | TRBJ1-4 | TRBV7-9 | CASSSWGAGEKLFF | TGTGCCAGCAGCTCATGGGGGGCAGGTGAAAAACTGTTTTTT
. | . | TRBJ1-4 | TRBV2 | CASSPPVATNEKLFF | TGTGCCAGCAGCCCCCCAGTGGCAACTAATGAAAAACTGTTTTTT
TRBD2 | . | TRBJ2-5 | TRBV24-1 | CATSDPTSGRARETQYF | TGTGCCACCAGTGACCCAACTAGCGGGAGGGCCCGGGAGACCCAGTACTTC
. | . | TRBJ1-5 | TRBV3-1 | CASSQGLDQPQHF | TGTGCCAGCAGCCAAGGTCTGGATCAGCCCCAGCATTTT
. | many | TRBJ2-1 | TRBV12-3/TRBV12-4 | CASNGGISSGEQFF | TGTGCCAGCAATGGAGGGATATCGTCGGGTGAGCAGTTCTTC
. | many | TRBJ2-1 | TRBV7-9 | CASLPPGAYNEQFF | TGTGCCAGCCTCCCCCCAGGAGCTTACAATGAGCAGTTCTTC
TRBD1 | . | TRBJ2-3 | TRBV4-1 | CASSQNGQGRSTDTQYF | TGCGCCAGCAGCCAAAACGGACAGGGGAGAAGCACAGATACGCAGTATTTT
. | many | TRBJ2-5 | TRBV5-5 | CACTSNRATETQYF | TGTGCCTGCACCTCGAATAGGGCCACAGAGACCCAGTACTTC
TRBD2 | . | TRBJ2-3 | TRBV3-1 | CASSRGLAEYTDTQYF | TGTGCCAGCAGCCGGGGACTAGCGGAATACACAGATACGCAGTATTTT
. | . | TRBJ2-2 | TRBV5-1 | CASSIVGGTGELFF | TGCGCCAGCAGTATCGTTGGGGGGACCGGGGAGCTGTTTTTT
TRBD1 | . | TRBJ2-1 | TRBV7-7 | CASSQGAPSSYNEQFF | TGTGCCAGCAGCCAGGGGGCTCCTAGCTCCTACAATGAGCAGTTCTTC
TRBD1 | . | TRBJ2-1 | TRBV6-1 | CASRRLVGTANEQFF | TGTGCCAGCAGAAGATTAGTCGGGACAGCTAATGAGCAGTTCTTC
. | many | TRBJ1-1 | TRBV5-1 | CASSADQTNTEAFF | TGCGCCAGCAGCGCCGACCAGACGAACACTGAAGCTTTCTTT
TRBD1 | . | TRBJ1-6 | TRBV11-2 | CASSPPDRDANSPLHF | TGTGCCAGCAGCCCCCCCGACAGGGATGCGAATTCACCCCTCCACTTT
. | few | TRBJ2-7 | TRBV20-1 | CSAYGAYEQYF | TGCAGTGCTTACGGGGCCTACGAGCAGTACTTC
TRBD2 | . | TRBJ2-1 | TRBV12-5 | CASGPGTSGSWNEQFF | TGTGCTAGTGGACCCGGGACTAGCGGGAGTTGGAATGAGCAGTTCTTC
. | . | TRBJ2-1 | TRBV7-8 | CASSLTGPLSSYNEQFF | TGTGCCAGCAGCTTAACGGGACCGTTAAGCTCCTACAATGAGCAGTTCTTC
. | many | TRBJ1-1 | TRBV3-1 | CATEGGTGNTEAFF | TGTGCCACGGAGGGGGGCACAGGAAACACTGAAGCTTTCTTT
TRBD2 | . | TRBJ2-1 | TRBV11-3 | CASSLDLLAGGTNEQFF | TGTGCCAGCAGCTTAGACTTACTAGCGGGAGGAACCAATGAGCAGTTCTTC
TRBD1 | few | TRBJ1-2 | TRBV7-9 | CASSLGQSSYGYTF | TGTGCCAGCAGCCTGGGACAGTCGTCCTATGGCTACACCTTC
. | many | TRBJ2-5 | TRBV20-1 | CSAPSTGQETQYF | TGCAGTGCTCCCTCGACCGGACAAGAGACCCAGTACTTC
. | . | TRBJ2-1 | TRBV20-1 | CSATAGAYNEQFF | TGCAGTGCCACTGCCGGGGCCTACAATGAGCAGTTCTTC
. | few | TRBJ2-3 | TRBV20-1 | CSASTTITDTQYF | TGCAGTGCTAGTACAACGATCACAGATACGCAGTATTTT
. | few | TRBJ2-2 | TRBV6-1 | CASSGARDTGELFF | TGTGCCAGCAGTGGAGCAAGGGACACCGGGGAGCTGTTTTTT
. | few | TRBJ1-2 | TRBV29-1 | CSVDNRHLPWGADYGYTF | TGCAGCGTTGATAACCGACACCTCCCGTGGGGCGCGGACTATGGCTACACCTTC
. | . | TRBJ1-4 | TRBV21-1 | CASSNPGRVGNATNEKLFF | TGTGCCAGCAGCAATCCAGGGAGGGTGGGAAACGCAACTAATGAAAAACTGTTTTTT
. | few | TRBJ1-4 | TRBV18 | CASSRPGLEKLFF | TGTGCCAGCTCGCGACCGGGTCTGGAAAAACTGTTTTTT